Shown below are 14 T cell receptor beta chains from a single sample sequenced in a study of blood T cell repertoires in COVID-19. Sequencing was performed with immunoSEQ multiplex PCR; in TCRdb, only in-frame clones are kept and a portion is missing. This sample yields some 120,000 clones, of which around nine tenths are seen a single time; 1% to 1.5% belongs to the top ten. Sequenced sample: peripheral blood. All receptors come from an elderly woman with acute or convalescent COVID-19.

The V call is TRBV2, the J call TRBJ1-4; TRBD1 agrees at 10 bases. The V gene end was trimmed by 4 bases and the J gene end by 7 bases; junction bases not matched to a gene: 3. The CDR3 is 14 amino acids. Germline CDR1 SNHLY, CDR2 FYNNEI. CDR3 residues: CASSGDRGVEKLFF. As DNA, the CDR3 is TGTGCCAGCAGTGGGGACAGGGGCGTTGAAAAACTGTTTTTT.

The chain recombines TRBV2 with TRBJ1-4; the match to TRBD1 covers 8 bases. Trimming cost V 10 bases and J 5 bases; bases outside gene matches: 6. This CDR3 region has 13 residues. CDR1 is SNHLY, CDR2 FYNNEI, per germline. CDR3 sequence: CATRTGLNEKLFF. The CDR3 bases are TGTGCCACTAGGACAGGGCTAAATGAAAAACTGTTTTTT.

The chain is built from TRBV4-2 and TRBJ1-1, with unresolved D. The CDR3 loop spans 12 amino acids. Trimming shortened V by 10 bases and J by 1 base, and 10 bases separated the two germline ends. CDR1 LGHNA and CDR2 YNFKEQ come from the germline V gene. CDR3: CATRVGNTEAFF. CDR3 DNA sequence: TGTGCCACGCGGGTGGGGAACACTGAAGCTTTCTTT.

The chain recombines TRBV5-1 with TRBJ1-2; D may be TRBD1 (5 bases). Germline V gene lookup returns CDR1 SGHRS and CDR2 YFSETQ. Trimming removed 0 bases at V and 7 bases at J, with 16 bases between. There are 15 residues in the CDR3. The chain's CDR3 is CASSLASGRRGGYTF. DNA of the CDR3: TGCGCCAGCAGCTTGGCCAGCGGCAGGAGGGGTGGCTACACCTTC. Based on the CDR3 plus reference TRBV5-1 and TRBJ1-2, the full variable domain is KAGVTQTPRYLIKTRGQQVTLSCSPISGHRSVSWYQQTPGQGLQFLFEYFSETQRNKGNFPGRFSGRQFSNSRSEMNVSTLELGDSALYLCASSLASGRRGGYTFGSGTRLTVV.

The chain combines TRBV3-1 (or the pseudogene TRBV3-2) with TRBJ1-1; 11 nucleotides align to TRBD1. The CDR3 is 16 residues long. J gave up 8 bases and V 4 bases, and 12 bases lay outside the gene matches. Germline V gene lookup returns CDR1 LGHDT and CDR2 YNNKEL (reference sequence). The DNA of the CDR3 is TGTGCCAGCAGCCCCTCCGGGACAGGGGGACGATCGGAAGCTTTCTTT. Translating it yields CASSPSGTGGRSEAFF.

The chain joins TRBV5-1 to TRBJ2-2; D is unresolved. Germline CDR1 SGHRS, CDR2 YFSETQ. Trimming cost V 4 bases and J 6 bases, with 25 bases left between them. The CDR3 covers 18 residues. CDR3 bases: TGCGCCAGCAGCCCCCGGGTACAACCAACCATGGGTGCCGGGGAGCTGTTTTTT. This codes for CASSPRVQPTMGAGELFF.

The rearrangement joins TRBV11-2 to TRBJ2-2; 7 nucleotides line up with TRBD1. The V gene's germline CDR1 is SGHAT and CDR2 FQNNGV. V was pared by 4 bases and J by 4 bases, with 9 bases of the junction left unmatched. The CDR3 is 16 residues long. This chain's CDR3 is CASSSTTGLSTGELFF. Here the CDR3 DNA reads TGTGCCAGCAGCTCGACGACAGGGCTTTCCACCGGGGAGCTGTTTTTT.

This clone occurred a few times. V gene TRBV5-8 combines with J gene TRBJ1-1, with 9 positions matching TRBD1. The CDR3 spans 15 residues. Germline V lookup: CDR1 SGHTS, CDR2 YDEGEE. The trim removed 3 bases at V and 1 base at J, leaving 4 bases unmatched. The CDR3 DNA reads as TGTGCCAGCAGCTCTCGGGGACAGGGGAACACTGAAGCTTTCTTT. Translated: CASSSRGQGNTEAFF.

The J gene is TRBJ2-5, the V gene TRBV5-1, with D perhaps matching TRBD1 (7 bases). Per the germline V gene, CDR1 is SGHRS and CDR2 is YFSETQ. V lost 4 bases and J 5 bases, leaving 12 bases between the germline ends. This CDR3 has 13 amino acids. The CDR3 DNA reads as TGCGCCAGCAGCGCGACAGGGAGGGAGACCCAGTACTTC. It translates to CASSATGRETQYF.

The chain has TRBV6-5 and TRBJ2-3, with D perhaps matching TRBD2 (6 bases). V was trimmed by 6 bases and J by 1 base, leaving 14 bases between them. CDR1 is MNHEY and CDR2 is SVGAGI in the germline V gene. This CDR3 spans 15 amino acids. The CDR3, as DNA: TGTGCCAGCAGCCCCATTAGCGGACGCACAGATACGCAGTATTTT. It yields the protein CASSPISGRTDTQYF.

The chain couples TRBV9 to TRBJ2-5; 7 bases fit TRBD2. The CDR3 has 17 amino acids. CDR1 and CDR2 (germline): SGDLS, YYNGEE. The V and J ends lost 2 bases and 5 bases, in that order; junction bases with no gene match: 15. DNA of the CDR3: TGTGCCAGCAGCGTTCGGGAACGAGCGGGACTCCTGGAGACCCAGTACTTC. Its translation: CASSVRERAGLLETQYF.

CDR3 in DNA: TGCGCCAGCAGCGTGGCAGGGGCTAATGAAAAACTGTTTTTT. It is translated as CASSVAGANEKLFF. This chain links TRBV5-1 with TRBJ1-4; D perhaps matches TRBD1 (6 bases). Per the germline V gene, CDR1 is SGHRS and CDR2 is YFSETQ. V lost 4 bases and J lost 3, with 10 bases in between. The CDR3 has 14 amino acids.

J is TRBJ1-2 and V is TRBV27; 11 nucleotides match TRBD1. The J segment lost 4 bases and the V segment lost 6 bases, leaving 4 bases of the junction unmatched. The germline CDR1 and CDR2 sequences are MNHEY and SMNVEV (reference sequence). The CDR3 runs to 14 residues. CDR3 sequence reads: CASSRTGGPYGYTF. CDR3 bases: TGTGCCAGCAGCCGGACAGGGGGCCCCTATGGCTACACCTTC.

This chain links TRBV5-1 with TRBJ1-6; D call uncertain. The CDR3 extends over 13 amino acids. V lost 0 bases and J lost 8, with 6 bases in between. The germline gives CDR1 SGHRS, CDR2 YFSETQ. The CDR3 DNA reads TGCGCCAGCAGCTTGGCCTTGTATTCACCCCTCCACTTT. It specifies CASSLALYSPLHF.